The 12 T cell receptor beta chains reported below all come from one sample, sequenced in a study of cytotoxic CD8 clonotypes in ibrutinib-treated CLL. The method was immunoSEQ multiplex PCR; TCRdb's version includes in-frame clones alone and lacks a portion of them. The sample carries about 9,400 clones, around 60% recorded once. The sample here was PBMCs, taken before ibrutinib treatment. The receptors originated from a human donor with chronic lymphocytic leukemia.

The chain uses TRBV13 and TRBJ1-3; the D is unclear. V dropped 0 bases and J dropped 0 bases, with 9 bases sitting between them. This CDR3 region has 16 residues. CDR1 is PRHDT and CDR2 is FYEKMQ in the germline V gene (reference sequence). The CDR3 here is CASSLGLTFSGNTIYF. CDR3 DNA: TGTGCCAGCAGCTTAGGCCTCACCTTCTCTGGAAACACCATATATTTT.

V and J are TRBV6-5 and TRBJ1-1; 7 nucleotides match TRBD1. The CDR3 runs 13 residues. V lost 6 bases to trimming and J lost 4 bases; unmatched junction nucleotides: 5. CDR1 is MNHEY and CDR2 is SVGAGI in the germline V gene. The CDR3 sequence is CASRTQGITEAFF. In DNA, the CDR3 is TGTGCCAGCAGGACACAGGGGATCACTGAAGCTTTCTTT.

Only one count was recorded for this clone. The CDR3 DNA reads as TGTGCCAGTAGTTACACAACAGGGAGCTCCTACAATGAGCAGTTCTTC. This translates into CASSYTTGSSYNEQFF. This rearrangement joins TRBV19 to TRBJ2-1; weak D call: TRBD1 (6 bases). The CDR3 is made up of 16 amino acids. CDR1 and CDR2 (germline): LNHDA, SQIVND (reference sequence). With 5 bases removed from V and 0 bases from J, the gap between germline ends came to 14 bases.

This clone was observed a single time. The chain uses TRBV9 and TRBJ1-2; 7 bases agree with TRBD1. The CDR3 contains 14 residues. CDR1 and CDR2 from the germline V gene are SGDLS and YYNGEE. The ends lost 4 bases at V and 8 bases at J; junction bases unmatched: 11. The CDR3 spells CASSPTPTGKGYTF. In DNA, the CDR3 is TGTGCCAGCAGCCCCACCCCGACAGGGAAAGGCTACACCTTC.

The chain couples TRBV30 to TRBJ2-2, with no clear D. This CDR3 has 13 amino acids. V was shortened by 1 base and J by 4 bases, with 7 bases between the two germline ends. CDR1 is GTSNPN and CDR2 is SVGIG in the germline V gene (reference sequence). CDR3 nucleotides: TGTGCCTGGAGTGCCCAGGCCACCGGGGAGCTGTTTTTT. It codes for CAWSAQATGELFF.

This chain joins TRBV2 and TRBJ1-2, with unresolved D. The CDR3 spans 12 residues. Deletions cut 3 bases from V and 4 bases from J, with 6 bases between. Germline CDR1 SNHLY, CDR2 FYNNEI. The chain's CDR3 is CASSEGLYGYTF. CDR3 nucleotides: TGTGCCAGCAGTGAGGGTCTCTATGGCTACACCTTC.

This clone was picked up one time. This chain joins TRBV19 and TRBJ2-7; D not resolved. Looked up from germline, CDR1 is LNHDA and CDR2 is SQIVND (reference sequence). The CDR3 spans 13 residues. V was shortened by 7 bases and J by 5 bases, with 15 bases between the two germline ends. CDR3 bases: TGTGCCAGTACTCCCCTCCCAGACAACGAGCAGTACTTC. Translation gives CASTPLPDNEQYF.

CDR3: CASSPPHEFYNEQFF. The CDR3 coding sequence is TGCGCCAGCAGCCCCCCTCACGAATTCTACAATGAGCAGTTCTTC. The chain links TRBV5-1 to TRBJ2-1; no clear D. Germline CDR1 is SGHRS and CDR2 is YFSETQ. The germline V and J ends were trimmed by 4 bases and 3 bases, with 14 bases remaining between them. This CDR3 contains 15 residues.

This clone was counted between two and nine times. For the CDR3, the DNA is TGTGCCAGCAGCCGTTCGGGACAGCTTTCAAATGAAAAACTGTTTTTT. Encoded protein: CASSRSGQLSNEKLFF. The J gene is TRBJ1-4, the V gene TRBV2; 7 bases align to TRBD1. The CDR3 contains 16 residues. The germline V gene encodes CDR1 SNHLY and CDR2 FYNNEI. V gave up 6 bases and J gave up 5 bases; unmatched junction bases: 12.

This clone turned up a few times. CDR3 nucleotide sequence: TGTGCCAGCAGTGACGACAGGGGGTTTGAGACCCAGTACTTC. Protein sequence: CASSDDRGFETQYF. This chain uses TRBV2 with TRBJ2-5, with TRBD1 matching over 9 bases. The junction had 4 bases not matched to a gene; V was cut back by 3 bases and J by 5 bases. There are 14 residues in the CDR3. Germline V gene lookup returns CDR1 SNHLY and CDR2 FYNNEI.

In its sample, this clone was seen a few times. The chain has TRBV9 and TRBJ2-3; D gene unclear. The CDR3 is 14 residues long. V lost 0 bases to trimming and J lost 5 bases, with 10 bases between them. Germline V gene data show CDR1 as SGDLS and CDR2 as YYNGEE. Here the CDR3 DNA reads TGTGCCAGCAGCGTAGTCGGCGCGGAAGATACGCAGTATTTT. Its protein product is CASSVVGAEDTQYF.

This clone was recorded a few times. The CDR3 spells CASSVGLRSSEAFF. The CDR3 bases are TGTGCCAGCAGCGTCGGGCTTCGGAGTAGTGAAGCTTTCTTT. This chain connects TRBV5-5 to TRBJ1-1; no reliable D call. The CDR3 runs 14 residues. Germline values: CDR1 SGHKS, CDR2 YYEKEE (reference sequence). Trimming removed 4 bases at V and 7 bases at J, with 17 bases between.